This entry is about one T cell receptor (beta chain). These data belong to a study of T cell changes during pregnancy in multiple sclerosis. J gave up 2 bases and V 0 bases, and 5 bases lay outside the gene matches. Germline CDR1 is LNHNV and CDR2 is YYDKDF (reference sequence). This CDR3 contains 16 residues. Sequenced by immunoSEQ multiplex PCR; TCRdb stores in-frame clones only, minus some. The sample gives fewer than 50,000 clones, 92% of which show up once; less than 0.8% is in the top ten. The chain joins TRBV15 to TRBJ2-3, with 7 bases fitting TRBD1. Specimen: CD4+ T cells from peripheral blood mononuclear cells, collected in the third trimester of pregnancy. This sequence originates from a female donor with multiple sclerosis, enrolled in a pregnancy study. The CDR3 loop is CATSRDPGQATDTQYF. For the CDR3, the DNA is TGTGCCACCAGCAGAGATCCTGGACAGGCCACAGATACGCAGTATTTT.